Listed below are T cell receptor beta chains from one sample, sequenced in a study of blood T cell repertoires in COVID-19. Some clones are missing from TCRdb's copy, which holds only in-frame ones; the method was immunoSEQ multiplex PCR. The sample has hundreds of thousands of clones, approximately 85% seen once; the top ten hold over 2%. Sequencing was performed on PBMCs or T cells enriched from blood (not recorded which). The receptor source for this set is a man aged 25-45 years who had recovered from COVID-19. The CDR3 runs from the conserved cysteine through the conserved F or W. A D gene is named only where the DNA matches it firmly. The size of a clone is reported for some rows only, either as once, few or many, or as a class for expanded clones.

clone size	V gene	J gene	D gene	CDR3 protein	CDR3 DNA
few	TRBV5-1	TRBJ2-1	-	CASSLGGRDEQFF	TGCGCCAGCAGCTTGGGGGGGCGCGATGAGCAGTTCTTC
-	TRBV2	TRBJ2-5	-	CASRLQGETQYF	TGTGCCAGCAGGTTACAGGGTGAGACCCAGTACTTC
-	TRBV24-1	TRBJ1-2	-	CATSAGIYYGYTF	TGTGCCACCAGTGCAGGGATATACTATGGCTACACCTTC
few	TRBV9	TRBJ1-1	-	CASSVALNTEAFF	TGTGCCAGCAGCGTAGCTCTGAACACTGAAGCTTTCTTT
-	TRBV7-6	TRBJ2-2	-	CASSRGSTNTGELFF	TGTGCCAGCAGTAGGGGTTCCACGAACACCGGGGAGCTGTTTTTT
-	TRBV11-2	TRBJ1-1	-	CASRQMNTEAFF	TGTGCCAGCAGGCAGATGAACACTGAAGCTTTCTTT
-	TRBV6-1	TRBJ1-1	TRBD1	CASSEVYVLKGAGEAFF	TGTGCCAGCAGTGAAGTATACGTTCTGAAGGGGGCGGGAGAAGCTTTCTTT
-	TRBV2	TRBJ1-3	TRBD1	CASSEGTGGGNTIYF	TGTGCCAGCAGCGAGGGGACAGGGGGTGGAAACACCATATATTTT
-	TRBV24-1	TRBJ1-5	TRBD1	CATSDSGQGGNQPQHF	TGTGCCACCAGTGATTCGGGACAGGGCGGCAATCAGCCCCAGCATTTT
-	TRBV18	TRBJ1-2	-	CASSPTEGIGYTF	TGTGCCAGCTCACCAACAGAAGGTATAGGCTACACCTTC
-	TRBV11-2	TRBJ2-1	-	CASNSLWGQSSYNEQFF	TGTGCCAGCAACTCATTATGGGGGCAGAGCTCCTACAATGAGCAGTTCTTC
once	TRBV7-8	TRBJ1-2	-	CASSLLGDFYTF	TGTGCCAGCAGCTTACTAGGGGATTTCTACACCTTC
-	TRBV5-5	TRBJ1-2	TRBD1	CASSTPDRFWTRYTF	TGTGCCAGCAGCACCCCGGACAGGTTTTGGACGCGCTACACCTTC
-	TRBV7-9	TRBJ1-2	TRBD1	CASSPTGNYGYTF	TGTGCCAGCAGCCCGACAGGGAACTATGGCTACACCTTC
-	TRBV20-1	TRBJ1-5	TRBD1	CSASRGGQGNQPQHF	TGCAGTGCTAGTCGAGGGGGCCAGGGCAATCAGCCCCAGCATTTT
-	TRBV6-5	TRBJ2-7	-	CASLRVAPYEQYF	TGTGCCAGTCTCAGGGTTGCCCCCTACGAGCAGTACTTC
-	TRBV6-5	TRBJ1-3	-	CASSPQGNGNTIYF	TGTGCCAGCAGTCCACAGGGAAATGGAAACACCATATATTTT
-	TRBV5-4	TRBJ2-5	-	CASSLQGTETQYF	TGTGCCAGCAGCTTGCAGGGTACGGAGACCCAGTACTTC
-	TRBV19	TRBJ2-7	TRBD1	CASSIPPGDRDDFDEQYF	TGTGCCAGTAGTATTCCGCCGGGGGACAGGGACGACTTTGACGAGCAGTACTTC
-	TRBV5-1	TRBJ1-6	-	CASSLTAGSNSPLHF	TGCGCCAGCAGCTTGACGGCCGGGAGCAATTCACCCCTCCACTTT
-	TRBV19	TRBJ2-5	-	CASSIAGEEETQYF	TGTGCCAGTAGTATAGCGGGGGAGGAGGAGACCCAGTACTTC
once	TRBV5-6	TRBJ2-3	TRBD2	CASSLEASGTYTDTQYF	TGTGCCAGCAGCTTGGAAGCTAGCGGGACCTACACAGATACGCAGTATTTT
-	TRBV5-1	TRBJ2-5	TRBD2	CASSLAPSGGQETQYF	TGCGCCAGCAGCTTGGCCCCTAGCGGGGGACAAGAGACCCAGTACTTC
-	TRBV3-1/TRBV3-2	TRBJ2-7	-	CASSHRTNEQYF	TGTGCCAGCAGCCACCGGACTAACGAGCAGTACTTC
-	TRBV2	TRBJ1-2	-	CASSVTGDYGYTF	TGTGCCAGCAGCGTGACAGGTGACTATGGCTACACCTTC
-	TRBV30	TRBJ2-7	TRBD1	CAWSGTGPYEQYF	TGTGCCTGGAGTGGGACAGGGCCCTACGAGCAGTACTTC
few	TRBV6-1	TRBJ2-5	-	CASSEAEVRKTQYF	TGTGCCAGCAGTGAAGCTGAGGTGAGGAAGACCCAGTACTTC
-	TRBV7-8	TRBJ2-7	TRBD2	CASSLALGLAGATYEQYF	TGTGCCAGCAGCTTAGCCCTAGGACTAGCGGGGGCCACCTACGAGCAGTACTTC
-	TRBV6-4	TRBJ1-2	-	CASSGGAHEGYTF	TGTGCCAGCAGCGGAGGGGCCCATGAGGGCTACACCTTC
-	TRBV2	TRBJ1-2	TRBD1	CASSAIGTGYGYTF	TGTGCCAGCAGTGCAATTGGGACAGGGTATGGCTACACCTTC
-	TRBV2	TRBJ1-1	-	CASSEWARDTEAFF	TGTGCCAGCAGTGAATGGGCGAGGGACACTGAAGCTTTCTTT
-	TRBV9	TRBJ1-1	TRBD1	CASSFPGGTEAFF	TGTGCCAGCAGCTTCCCAGGGGGGACTGAAGCTTTCTTT
-	TRBV11-2	TRBJ1-1	-	CASSLVGFGGVFF	TGTGCCAGCAGCTTAGTGGGTTTTGGGGGGGTCTTCTTT
-	TRBV4-3	TRBJ1-2	TRBD1	CASSQEEQGVGGYTF	TGCGCCAGCAGCCAGGAGGAACAGGGGGTTGGTGGCTACACCTTC
-	TRBV27	TRBJ2-7	-	CASSLLGLHYEQYF	TGTGCCAGCAGTTTATTGGGACTCCACTACGAGCAGTACTTC
-	TRBV6-2/TRBV6-3	TRBJ1-1	TRBD1	CASSMGQPNTEAFF	TGTGCCAGCAGTATGGGACAGCCGAACACTGAAGCTTTCTTT
-	TRBV7-9	TRBJ1-3	-	CASSLDASRDTIYF	TGTGCCAGCAGCTTAGACGCTTCCCGGGACACCATATATTTT
-	TRBV21-1	TRBJ1-3	-	CASSKRDRAGNTIYF	TGTGCCAGCAGCAAGAGGGACAGGGCTGGAAACACCATATATTTT
-	TRBV6-4	TRBJ2-3	-	CASPEQGTSSDTQYF	TGTGCCAGTCCAGAACAGGGCACTTCTTCAGATACGCAGTATTTT
-	TRBV4-3	TRBJ2-3	TRBD1	CASSQGDRDTDTQYF	TGCGCCAGCAGCCAAGGGGACAGGGATACAGATACGCAGTATTTT
-	TRBV11-2	TRBJ1-2	-	CASSLVPAGWNGYTF	TGTGCCAGCAGCTTAGTACCCGCAGGGTGGAATGGCTACACCTTC
-	TRBV6-1	TRBJ2-7	-	CASSEPPAYEQYF	TGTGCCAGCAGTGAACCCCCTGCCTACGAGCAGTACTTC
-	TRBV19	TRBJ1-6	-	CASRTGGANSPLHF	TGTGCCAGTAGGACCGGGGGGGCCAATTCACCCCTCCACTTT
-	TRBV7-2	TRBJ2-2	-	CASSPQGAGNTGELFF	TGTGCCAGCAGCCCTCAGGGTGCGGGAAACACCGGGGAGCTGTTTTTT
-	TRBV19	TRBJ1-5	TRBD1	CASSSDRGHQPQHF	TGTGCCAGTAGTTCCGACAGGGGGCATCAGCCCCAGCATTTT